The sample holds a few counts of the clone carrying this T cell receptor (beta chain). Its antigen is not identified. Germline CDR1 reads SGHAT; CDR2 reads FQNNGV. This CDR3 is built from 19 residues. V lost 3 bases and J 0 bases, leaving 24 bases between the germline ends. These data belong to a study of identical twins. Study-wide results and limits: Beta out-of-frame sequences showed weaker excess twin sharing. A lower insertion count was a feature of abundant cord blood beta clonotypes, with no such feature in memory repertoires.

Unique molecular identifiers were present on the cDNA, and a universal primer site came from template switching. MiXCR, applied by TCRdb to the 5' RACE reads, yields one record per CDR3 protein. Seen here are approximately 530,000 distinct CDR3 sequences, under 25% observed once, and the top ten hold around 0.48%. These data were also reused for a study on yellow fever vaccine responses in identical twins.

The TCR comes from a young woman in good health. The rearrangement links TRBV11-2 to TRBJ2-7; D may be TRBD1 (6 bases). The sequenced sample was CD4+ T cells sorted from blood. The CDR3 DNA reads TGTGCCAGCAGCTTGTTTTTCGGTGTTGGTAGGGGGAGCTCCTACGAGCAGTACTTC. This codes for CASSLFFGVGRGSSYEQYF.